The 8 T cell receptor beta chains given below trace back to one sample, sequenced in a study of T-cell reconstitution after alpha-beta-depleted transplantation in children. Unique molecular identifiers were incorporated into the prepared TCRbeta library. TCRdb reprocessed the PCR reads with MiXCR, giving one entry per CDR3 protein. The sample includes 45,000 to 55,000 distinct CDR3 sequences, 5.8% of them seen just once. Sample: PBMCs, mostly from graft donor cells, taken 60 days after TCRalphabeta/CD19-depleted stem cell transplant. These receptors came from a female patient between 2 and 15 years old who had a stem cell transplant for aplastic anemia, so the T cells may come from the graft donor.

This clonotype came up many times. This chain joins TRBV2 and TRBJ2-7; TRBD1 matches 8 bases. Trimming took 3 bases from V and 5 from J; bases not matched to a gene: 6. Germline CDR1 SNHLY, CDR2 FYNNEI. The CDR3 extends over 14 amino acids. The CDR3 nucleotides read TGTGCCAGCAGTGATCGGACAGGGAAGGACGAGCAGTACTTC. This encodes CASSDRTGKDEQYF. Full variable domain (missing parts from reference TRBV2 and TRBJ2-7): EPEVTQTPSHQVTQMGQEVILRCVPISNHLYFYWYRQILGQKVEFLVSFYNNEISEKSEIFDDQFSVERPDGSNFTLKIRSTKLEDSAMYFCASSDRTGKDEQYFGPGTRLTVT.

This clonotype was observed a handful of times. This sequence joins TRBV6-2 or TRBV6-3 and TRBJ2-7, with 10 positions matching TRBD2. The CDR3 has 15 residues. Germline trimming cut 6 bases from V and 5 bases from J; bases unmatched to any gene: 10. CDR1 is MNHEY and CDR2 is SVGEGT in the germline V gene. The CDR3 region is CASRGPGLATHEQYF. The CDR3 region has the DNA TGTGCCAGCAGGGGTCCGGGACTAGCGACCCACGAGCAGTACTTC.

This clonotype was counted at least ten times. The J gene is TRBJ2-7, the V gene TRBV18; TRBD1 agrees at 8 bases. The germline V gene has CDR1 KGHSH and CDR2 LQKENI. The CDR3 totals 14 residues. The ends lost 3 bases at V and 5 bases at J; junction bases unmatched: 6. The CDR3 DNA sequence: TGTGCCAGCTCACCGGGACAGGCTATTAACGAGCAGTACTTC. It codes for CASSPGQAINEQYF.

The table lists this clonotype with many counts. The chain recombines TRBV5-1 with TRBJ2-3; D not certain. From germline, CDR1 is SGHRS and CDR2 YFSETQ. The CDR3 loop spans 13 amino acids. Trimming removed 0 bases from V and 2 bases from J, with 4 bases in between. CDR3 bases: TGCGCCAGCAGCTTGGCGCACACAGATACGCAGTATTTT. Its protein is CASSLAHTDTQYF.

With regard to this clonotype: One base away lies a much larger clone, so this may be a sequencing read error. The chain carries TRBV20-1 and TRBJ2-1; D is perhaps TRBD1 (5 bases). Trimming left V 3 bases short and J 7 bases short, with 13 bases between. In germline, CDR1 is DFQATT, CDR2 SNEGSKA (reference sequence). CDR3 length equals 13 residues. The CDR3 loop reads CSASFSGLNEQFF. The DNA for the CDR3 is TGCAGTGCTAGCTTCTCAGGGTTGAATGAGCAGTTCTTC.

In this sample, this clonotype turned up many times. The V and J genes are TRBV20-1 and TRBJ2-3; TRBD1 agrees at 7 bases. V gave up 2 bases and J gave up 2 bases; unmatched junction bases: 4. The CDR3 length is 14 residues. Germline V lookup: CDR1 DFQATT, CDR2 SNEGSKA (reference sequence). This CDR3 reads CSARKDRVTDTQYF. The CDR3 DNA sequence: TGCAGTGCTAGAAAAGACAGGGTCACAGATACGCAGTATTTT.

This clonotype was found many times. This chain connects TRBV5-1 to TRBJ2-7; unclear D gene. Trimming left V 5 bases short and J 3 bases short, with 9 bases between. CDR1 and CDR2 (germline): SGHRS, YFSETQ. This CDR3 contains 12 residues. The CDR3 is CASSVDGYEQYF. CDR3 DNA sequence: TGCGCCAGCAGTGTGGACGGCTACGAGCAGTACTTC.

The table lists this clonotype with many counts. This chain joins TRBV20-1 and TRBJ2-1, with TRBD2 matching over 10 bases. The J segment lost 9 bases and the V segment lost 0 bases, leaving 11 bases of the junction unmatched. The CDR3 runs 16 residues. Germline CDR1 is DFQATT and CDR2 is SNEGSKA (reference sequence). The CDR3 here is CSARDSSGRGTVEQFF. CDR3 sequence (DNA): TGCAGTGCTAGAGATTCGAGCGGGAGGGGGACGGTTGAGCAGTTCTTC.